The 14 T cell receptor beta chains below come from one sample, sequenced in a study of cytomegalovirus exposure and HLA in healthy donors. 13 Jbeta primers and 60 Vbeta primers were used for the PCR. Only in-frame clones appear in the TCRdb table, and some are missing; sequencing was by immunoSEQ multiplex PCR. This table has about 52,000 clones, approximately 77% appearing once. The sample was PBMCs. These receptors all come from a woman in her 50s in good health and CMV-seronegative.

The genes are TRBV27 and TRBJ1-6, with a weak D call TRBD1 (6 bases). CDR1 MNHEY and CDR2 SMNVEV come from the germline V gene (reference sequence). This CDR3 is built from 16 residues. Trimming took off 2 bases at V and 0 bases at J, with 8 bases between the two ends. CDR3 amino acids: CASSLEGGSYNSPLHF. The CDR3 coding sequence is TGTGCCAGCAGTTTAGAAGGGGGCTCCTATAATTCACCCCTCCACTTT.

This clone has just a few counts. The CDR3 DNA reads TGTGCCACCCGAACGAGCCCCAATGAAAAACTGTTTTTT. Encoded protein: CATRTSPNEKLFF. The rearrangement links TRBV28 to TRBJ1-4, with D uncertain. The CDR3 spans 13 residues. V was clipped by 10 bases and J by 5 bases, with 14 bases between them. The V gene's germline CDR1 is MDHEN and CDR2 SYDVKM.

This clone was observed a few times. J is TRBJ2-5 and V is TRBV2; TRBD1 matches 7 bases. CDR3 length: 13 residues. From germline, CDR1 is SNHLY and CDR2 FYNNEI. Trimming removed 6 bases from V and 3 bases from J; junction bases left unmatched: 4. The CDR3 protein is CASRETGKETQYF. The CDR3 bases are TGTGCCAGCAGGGAGACAGGGAAAGAGACCCAGTACTTC.

This chain joins TRBV19 and TRBJ2-7; 10 bases map to TRBD1. CDR1 LNHDA and CDR2 SQIVND come from the germline V gene (reference sequence). V lost 3 bases and J lost 3; bases outside the gene matches: 2. The CDR3 has 14 amino acids. The DNA of the CDR3 is TGTGCCAGTAGTATCCGGGACAGGGGCTACGAGCAGTACTTC. It specifies CASSIRDRGYEQYF. The whole variable domain, remainder taken from reference TRBV19 and TRBJ2-7, is DGGITQSPKYLFRKEGQNVTLSCEQNLNHDAMYWYRQDPGQGLRLIYYSQIVNDFQKGDIAEGYSVSREKKESFPLTVTSAQKNPTAFYLCASSIRDRGYEQYFGPGTRLTVT.

This rearrangement joins TRBV2 to TRBJ1-6, with D perhaps matching TRBD1 (6 bases). V was shortened by 7 bases and J by 12 bases, with 16 bases between the two germline ends. CDR1 SNHLY and CDR2 FYNNEI come from the germline V gene. CDR3 size: 13 residues. CDR3 sequence (DNA): TGTGCCAGCACCGGACAGTTCGTACTACCCCTCCACTTT. Translating gives CASTGQFVLPLHF.

The chain combines TRBV29-1 with TRBJ1-4; D ambiguous. Germline V gives CDR1 SQVTM, CDR2 ANQGSEA. Deletions cut 4 bases from V and 6 bases from J, with 9 bases between. CDR3 length: 12 amino acids. The CDR3 DNA sequence: TGCAGCGTTGGGGGAGGAGATGAAAAACTGTTTTTT. Translating it yields CSVGGGDEKLFF.

The V gene is TRBV5-1, the J gene TRBJ2-1, with 7 bases identical to TRBD2. The CDR3 is 18 amino acids. Unmatched junction bases numbered 11, after V lost 2 bases and J lost 0 bases. Germline V gene lookup returns CDR1 SGHRS and CDR2 YFSETQ. The CDR3 DNA sequence: TGCGCCAGCAGCTTTAGCCTACCGGGACTAAGCTCCTACAATGAGCAGTTCTTC. Residues: CASSFSLPGLSSYNEQFF.

V usage is TRBV30 and J usage is TRBJ2-5; no firm D call. The V gene's germline CDR1 is GTSNPN and CDR2 SVGIG (reference sequence). V was trimmed by 3 bases and J by 5 bases, leaving 10 bases between them. The CDR3 has 12 amino acids. Written as DNA, the CDR3 is TGTGCCTGGAGCCGACATGGGGAGACCCAGTACTTC. Its protein is CAWSRHGETQYF.

V is TRBV28 and J is TRBJ2-2; tentatively, D is TRBD1 (5 bases). This CDR3 has 13 amino acids. Trimming stripped 7 bases from V and 3 bases from J, with 9 bases between. Germline CDR1 MDHEN, CDR2 SYDVKM. The CDR3 sequence: CASTGIDTGELFF. CDR3 DNA sequence: TGTGCCAGCACAGGGATTGACACCGGGGAGCTGTTTTTT.

The chain is built from TRBV5-6 and TRBJ1-2; 12 nucleotides line up with TRBD1. The J segment lost 3 bases and the V segment lost 4 bases, leaving 7 bases of the junction unmatched. The CDR3 extends over 16 amino acids. CDR1 and CDR2 (germline): SGHDT, YYEEEE. The DNA of the CDR3 is TGTGCCAGCAGCCCCGGGACAGGGGGCTTGTACTATGGCTACACCTTC. Translation: CASSPGTGGLYYGYTF.

This clone has just one count. CDR3 DNA: TGCAGCGTTGGCCTCACGGGGACAGGGGGCCAAGGCTACACCTTC. This gives the protein CSVGLTGTGGQGYTF. The chain recombines TRBV29-1 with TRBJ1-2, with 12 bases that match TRBD1. V gave up 4 bases and J gave up 8 bases; unmatched junction bases: 11. Germline lookup yields CDR1 SQVTM and CDR2 ANQGSEA. There are 15 residues in the CDR3.

This chain uses TRBV19 with TRBJ1-4, with D possibly being TRBD1 (5 bases). CDR1 LNHDA and CDR2 SQIVND come from the germline V gene (reference sequence). The CDR3 has 17 amino acids. The CDR3 sequence is CASQYGQGGATNEKLFF. The CDR3 DNA reads as TGTGCAAGCCAGTACGGGCAGGGAGGGGCAACTAATGAAAAACTGTTTTTT.

The chain links TRBV30 to TRBJ1-6; D uncertain. Trimming shortened V by 3 bases and J by 9 bases, and 12 bases separated the two germline ends. This CDR3 has 13 residues. Germline values: CDR1 GTSNPN, CDR2 SVGIG (reference sequence). CDR3 in DNA: TGTGCCTGGAGGACTAACAGTGGTTCACCCCTCCACTTT. Protein: CAWRTNSGSPLHF.

The chain carries TRBV30 and TRBJ2-7; 8 nucleotides line up with TRBD1. Per germline, CDR1 GTSNPN and CDR2 SVGIG (reference sequence). The V segment lost 2 bases and the J segment 6 bases; nucleotides outside the gene matches: 6. The CDR3 runs 13 residues. CDR3 region: CAWSSQGAFEQYF. Written as DNA, the CDR3 is TGTGCCTGGAGTTCGCAGGGGGCTTTCGAGCAGTACTTC.